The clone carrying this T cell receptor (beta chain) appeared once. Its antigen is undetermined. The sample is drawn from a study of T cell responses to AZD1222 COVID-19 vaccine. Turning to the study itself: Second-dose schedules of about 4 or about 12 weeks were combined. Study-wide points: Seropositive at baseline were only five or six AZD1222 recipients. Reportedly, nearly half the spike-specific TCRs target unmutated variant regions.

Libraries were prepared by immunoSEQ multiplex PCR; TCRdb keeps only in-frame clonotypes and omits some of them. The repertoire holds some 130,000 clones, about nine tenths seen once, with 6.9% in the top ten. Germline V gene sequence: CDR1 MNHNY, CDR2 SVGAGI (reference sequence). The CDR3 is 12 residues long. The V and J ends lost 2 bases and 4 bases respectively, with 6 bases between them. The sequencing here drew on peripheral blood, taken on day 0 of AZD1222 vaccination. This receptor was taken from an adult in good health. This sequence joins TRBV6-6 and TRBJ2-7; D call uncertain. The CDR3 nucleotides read TGTGCCAGCAGTTACCCCCAGTACGAGCAGTACTTC. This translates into CASSYPQYEQYF.